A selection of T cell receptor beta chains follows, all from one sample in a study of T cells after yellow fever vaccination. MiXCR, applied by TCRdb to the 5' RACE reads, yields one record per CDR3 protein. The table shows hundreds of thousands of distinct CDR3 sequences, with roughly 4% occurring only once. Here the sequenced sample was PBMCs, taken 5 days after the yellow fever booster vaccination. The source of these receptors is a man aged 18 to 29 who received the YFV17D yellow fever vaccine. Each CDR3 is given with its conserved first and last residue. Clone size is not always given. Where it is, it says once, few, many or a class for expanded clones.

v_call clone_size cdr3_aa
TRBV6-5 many CASSSRVTGGTEAFF
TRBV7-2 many CASSFALPNIQYF
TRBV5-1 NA CASSLQATGADEAFF
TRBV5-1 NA CASSLGQGNLLTYTDTQYF
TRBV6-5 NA CASSYPTGGVNEQFF
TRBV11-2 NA CASSSLPGAGGDTQYF
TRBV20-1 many CSASPSALADTQYF
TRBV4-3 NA CASSPLMGGNQPQHF
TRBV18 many CASSPPTGVNTGELFF
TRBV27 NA CASSTDRSGPLHF
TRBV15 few CATSREGASYNEQFF
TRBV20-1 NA CSAIHLTGGAIETQYF
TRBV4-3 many CASSARTSGENEQFF
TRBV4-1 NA CASSQDLARRKKEAQYF
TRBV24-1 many CATSEDRTDTQYF
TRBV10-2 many CATGGQTDTQYF
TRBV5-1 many CASMDSYNEQFF
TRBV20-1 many CSARGPGDTEAFF
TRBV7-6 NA CASTPGFETQYF
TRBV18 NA CASSLEHLNTEAFF
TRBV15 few CATSRETARGAEAFF
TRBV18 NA CASSPLSYEQYF
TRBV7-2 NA CATHRDLTENSPLHF
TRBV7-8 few CASGTAQETQYF
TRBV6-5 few CASSYSLNSPLHF
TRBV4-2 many CASSQARTGGVYEQYF
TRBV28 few CASRYGGDNQPQHF
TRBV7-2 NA CASSPYQMDTQYF
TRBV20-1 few CSARLPGVRGGPEETQYF
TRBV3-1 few CASSQSLAYEQYF
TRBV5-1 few CASSFRWGPKNIQYF
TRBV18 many CASSPPSRADTEAFF
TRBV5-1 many CASSVGEYNYGYTF
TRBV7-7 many CASSLGGGEQFF
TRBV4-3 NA CASGTGGYGYTF
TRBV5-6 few CASSLGGIKQYF
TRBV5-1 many CASRSLQGRTEAFF
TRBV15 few CATRTSGTDTQYF
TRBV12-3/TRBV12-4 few CASSQIGFAGQPFPLGYGYTF
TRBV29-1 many CSVGRMGKNTEAFF
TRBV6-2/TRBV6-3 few CASRGGWTNTEAFF
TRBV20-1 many CSARGGAPGTQYF
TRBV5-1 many CASSGGGIHTDTQYF
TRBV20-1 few CSALGQQETQYF
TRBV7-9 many CASRPAGETQYF
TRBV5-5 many CASSLETGPDTQYF
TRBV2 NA CASSELAGATTYNEQFF
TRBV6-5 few CASSTRGVGSNVLTF
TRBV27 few CASSPSGGVNTGELFF